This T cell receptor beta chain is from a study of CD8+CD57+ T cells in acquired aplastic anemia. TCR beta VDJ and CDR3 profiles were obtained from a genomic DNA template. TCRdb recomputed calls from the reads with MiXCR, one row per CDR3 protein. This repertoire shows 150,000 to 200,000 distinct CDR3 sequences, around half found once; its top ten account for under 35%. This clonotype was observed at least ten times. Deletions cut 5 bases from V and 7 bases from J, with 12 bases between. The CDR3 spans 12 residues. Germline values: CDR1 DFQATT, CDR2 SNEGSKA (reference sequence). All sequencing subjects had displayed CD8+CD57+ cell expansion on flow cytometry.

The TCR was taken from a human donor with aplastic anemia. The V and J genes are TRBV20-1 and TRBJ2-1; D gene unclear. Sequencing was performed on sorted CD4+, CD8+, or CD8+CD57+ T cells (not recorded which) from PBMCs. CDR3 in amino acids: CSALLDVNEQFF. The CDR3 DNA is TGCAGTGCTTTACTGGATGTAAATGAGCAGTTCTTC.